This entry lists 21 T cell receptor beta chains sequenced from one sample in a study of T cell repertoires in cytomegalovirus infection. From the reads, TCRdb called clonotypes with MiXCR, one entry per CDR3 protein. Found here are roughly 600,000 distinct CDR3 sequences, 20% to 25% of them singletons; the top ten hold under 8.5%. Sequencing was done on a sample of CD8+ T cells from PBMCs. Receptor source: a human donor in good health (CMV status not recorded). Some clones in this sample may be carry-over from other donors' samples.

This clonotype occurred a few times. The chain combines TRBV7-9 with TRBJ2-5; 13 nucleotides line up with TRBD2. Per germline, CDR1 SEHNR and CDR2 FQNEAQ (reference sequence). The junction had 9 bases not matched to a gene; V was cut back by 5 bases and J by 3 bases. CDR3 length equals 17 residues. DNA for the CDR3: TGTGCCAGCAGCACGACTAGCGGGGGGATGATAGAAGAGACCCAGTACTTC. Its protein product is CASSTTSGGMIEETQYF.

This chain joins TRBV15 and TRBJ2-1; 7 bases are a match to TRBD1. Germline-derived CDR1 and CDR2 are LNHNV and YYDKDF (reference sequence). The CDR3 consists of 16 residues. Losses at the gene ends were 1 base for V and 8 bases for J; bases not matched to a gene: 11. The CDR3 DNA is TGTGCCACCAGCAGAGGGTTGGTAGAACAGGGGCATGAGCAGTTCTTC. Translating it yields CATSRGLVEQGHEQFF.

This clonotype has a single count. One junction end does not reproduce the germline sequence, and a read error may be involved. This rearrangement joins TRBV5-5 to TRBJ2-1; tentatively, D is TRBD1 (6 bases). The CDR3 totals 17 residues. Germline V lookup: CDR1 SGHKS, CDR2 YYEKEE (reference sequence). This CDR3 is CASTPTWDTRPDNVQFF. The CDR3, as DNA: TGTGCCAGCACCCCGACCTGGGACACCCGGCCGGACAATGTGCAGTTCTTC. The variable domain in full, with the rest retrieved from reference TRBV5-5 and TRBJ2-1, is DAGVTQSPTHLIKTRGQQVTLRCSPISGHKSVSWYQQVLGQGPQFIFQYYEKEERGRGNFPDRFSARQFPNYSSELNVNALLLGDSALYLCASTPTWDTRPDNVQFFGPGTRLTVL.

This clonotype was seen ten or more times. V gene TRBV20-1 combines with J gene TRBJ1-2; D call uncertain. With 3 bases removed from V and 0 bases from J, the gap between germline ends came to 14 bases. Germline CDR1 reads DFQATT; CDR2 reads SNEGSKA (reference sequence). This CDR3 has 15 residues. The CDR3 coding sequence is TGCAGTGCTAGCCCGCAGGCCCCAGCTAACTATGGCTACACCTTC. As protein: CSASPQAPANYGYTF.

Comment on this clonotype: This may stem from a read error, because a much larger clone lies one nucleotide away. The chain recombines TRBV7-8 with TRBJ2-7, with 8 bases identical to TRBD1. This CDR3 is 16 amino acids long. Trimming took 7 bases from V and 5 from J; bases not matched to a gene: 16. Germline V gene data show CDR1 as SGHVS and CDR2 as FQNEAQ. This CDR3 reads CASNLTLGTGVHEQYF. The CDR3 nucleotides are TGTGCCAGCAACCTGACCCTTGGGACAGGCGTCCACGAGCAGTACTTC.

The J gene is TRBJ2-7, the V gene TRBV13; 7 nucleotides line up with TRBD1. Germline CDR1 PRHDT, CDR2 FYEKMQ (reference sequence). The CDR3 is 14 residues long. V lost 5 bases, J lost 0 bases, and 4 bases stayed unmatched. The CDR3 spells CASSTGQVSYEQYF. CDR3 nucleotides: TGTGCCAGCAGCACAGGACAGGTCTCCTACGAGCAGTACTTC.

This chain links TRBV5-1 with TRBJ2-1, with 7 bases identical to TRBD1. V gave up 4 bases and J gave up 1 base; unmatched junction bases: 5. Germline V gene data show CDR1 as SGHRS and CDR2 as YFSETQ. The CDR3 sequence is 15 residues long. In nucleotides, the CDR3 is TGCGCCAGCAGCCCCCCGACAGGGTCCTACAATGAGCAGTTCTTC. Its translation: CASSPPTGSYNEQFF.

This clonotype was counted ten times or more. The V gene is TRBV10-3, the J gene TRBJ1-1; possibly TRBD1 for D (6 bases). Trimming removed 4 bases from V and 1 base from J, with 7 bases in between. This CDR3 has 13 residues. Germline CDR1 ENHRY, CDR2 SYGVKD. The CDR3 DNA is TGTGCCATCAGTGCGGGACAGAACACTGAAGCTTTCTTT. It specifies CAISAGQNTEAFF.

Many counts were recorded for this clonotype. The gene calls are TRBV7-2 and TRBJ1-3; no clear D. Per the germline V gene, CDR1 is SGHTA and CDR2 is FQGNSA. Trimming removed 1 base at V and 0 bases at J, with 13 bases between. CDR3 size: 17 residues. The CDR3 DNA is TGTGCCAGCAGCTTAGTAGTTGGCAGCCTCTCTGGAAACACCATATATTTT. It specifies CASSLVVGSLSGNTIYF.

This clonotype has at least ten counts. The chain links TRBV10-3 to TRBJ2-1, with 9 bases matching TRBD2. Losses at the gene ends were 0 bases for V and 4 bases for J; bases not matched to a gene: 7. The CDR3 consists of 17 residues. Germline V gene data show CDR1 as ENHRY and CDR2 as SYGVKD. The DNA for the CDR3 is TGTGCCATCAGTGAGTCCCGTAGCGGGGGCCCGTACAATGAGCAGTTCTTC. Translated: CAISESRSGGPYNEQFF.

The table lists this clonotype with a few counts. This chain uses TRBV6-1 with TRBJ1-4; D is ambiguous. Trimming took 8 bases from V and 5 from J, leaving 15 bases between them. This CDR3 spans 14 amino acids. Germline V gene data show CDR1 as MNHNS and CDR2 as SASEGT. CDR3 region: CASAELARNEKLFF. DNA for the CDR3: TGTGCCAGCGCGGAATTGGCCCGGAATGAAAAACTGTTTTTT.

This clonotype was seen repeatedly, ten times or more. The gene calls are TRBV7-2 and TRBJ2-1, with no clear D. The CDR3 sequence is 12 residues long. Between the trimmed V and J ends, which lost 11 bases and 10 bases, there was a span of 18 bases. Germline V lookup: CDR1 SGHTA, CDR2 FQGNSA. In DNA form, the CDR3 reads TGTGCCGGAAGAGGTCCAGGCGGCGAGCAGTTCTTC. Its translation is CAGRGPGGEQFF.

CDR3 coding DNA: TGTGCCATCAGTGAGGGTCGCAGACAGGATACGCAGTATTTT. It is translated as CAISEGRRQDTQYF. The chain carries TRBV10-3 and TRBJ2-3; D might be TRBD1 (5 bases). In germline, CDR1 is ENHRY, CDR2 SYGVKD. Trimming shortened V by 2 bases and J by 6 bases, and 12 bases separated the two germline ends. CDR3 size: 14 residues.

This clonotype was found a few times. The gene calls are TRBV20-1 and TRBJ2-5; 7 bases are a match to TRBD1. After removal of 3 bases from V and 5 bases from J, the junction contained 9 bases not matched to a gene. The CDR3 runs to 14 residues. Germline CDR1 and CDR2: DFQATT and SNEGSKA (reference sequence). CDR3: CSARVWDSFETQYF. CDR3 nucleotides: TGCAGTGCTAGGGTATGGGACAGCTTTGAGACCCAGTACTTC.

The V gene is TRBV2, the J gene TRBJ2-7; TRBD2 matches 11 bases. CDR1 and CDR2 from the germline V gene are SNHLY and FYNNEI. This CDR3 comprises 15 residues. Trimming cost V 1 base and J 3 bases; bases outside gene matches: 2. CDR3 in DNA: TGTGCCAGCAGTGAAGGACTAGCGGGGTACTACGAGCAGTACGTC. Its translation is CASSEGLAGYYEQYV.

This chain uses TRBV5-6 with TRBJ2-7, with 7 nucleotides matching TRBD1. With V trimmed by 0 bases and J by 3 bases, 3 bases remained unmatched. The germline V gene has CDR1 SGHDT and CDR2 YYEEEE. This CDR3 spans 14 amino acids. The CDR3 here is CASSLADRIYEQYV. The DNA for the CDR3 is TGTGCCAGCAGCTTGGCGGACAGGATCTACGAGCAGTACGTC.

The V gene is TRBV6-2 or TRBV6-3, the J gene TRBJ1-5; TRBD1 agrees at 10 bases. This CDR3 spans 16 amino acids. The trim removed 2 bases at V and 4 bases at J, leaving 5 bases unmatched. CDR1 is MNHEY, CDR2 SVGEGT, per germline. The CDR3 spells CASSYLSDRGNQPQHF. Written as DNA, the CDR3 is TGTGCCAGCAGTTACCTGTCGGACAGGGGGAATCAGCCCCAGCATTTT.

This chain links TRBV29-1 with TRBJ2-1; 7 nucleotides agree with TRBD1. Germline V gene data show CDR1 as SQVTM and CDR2 as ANQGSEA. This CDR3 contains 10 residues. V lost 7 bases and J lost 9; bases outside the gene matches: 3. The CDR3 here is CSATGAEQFF. In DNA form, the CDR3 reads TGCAGCGCTACAGGGGCTGAGCAGTTCTTC.

V gene TRBV7-9 combines with J gene TRBJ2-2; 8 bases align to TRBD1. There are 12 residues in the CDR3. V dropped 7 bases and J dropped 10; count of bases not matched to a gene: 5. Germline V lookup: CDR1 SEHNR, CDR2 FQNEAQ (reference sequence). The CDR3 nucleotides are TGTGCCAGCACCTGGGGACAGGTGGAGCTGTTTTTT. Its protein product is CASTWGQVELFF.

This chain links TRBV7-9 with TRBJ1-2; TRBD1 matches at 8 bases. Trimming took 5 bases from V and 4 from J; bases not matched to a gene: 6. This CDR3 contains 14 residues. The V gene's germline CDR1 is SEHNR and CDR2 FQNEAQ (reference sequence). This CDR3 is CASSETGAFYGYTF. CDR3 coding DNA: TGTGCCAGCAGCGAGACAGGGGCCTTCTATGGCTACACCTTC.

The genes are TRBV2 and TRBJ2-7; D not resolved. The germline gives CDR1 SNHLY, CDR2 FYNNEI. The CDR3 is made up of 12 amino acids. The germline V and J ends were trimmed by 8 bases and 0 bases, with 8 bases remaining between them. The CDR3 spells CASLGSSYEQYV. The CDR3 DNA reads as TGTGCCAGCTTAGGCAGCTCCTACGAGCAGTACGTC.